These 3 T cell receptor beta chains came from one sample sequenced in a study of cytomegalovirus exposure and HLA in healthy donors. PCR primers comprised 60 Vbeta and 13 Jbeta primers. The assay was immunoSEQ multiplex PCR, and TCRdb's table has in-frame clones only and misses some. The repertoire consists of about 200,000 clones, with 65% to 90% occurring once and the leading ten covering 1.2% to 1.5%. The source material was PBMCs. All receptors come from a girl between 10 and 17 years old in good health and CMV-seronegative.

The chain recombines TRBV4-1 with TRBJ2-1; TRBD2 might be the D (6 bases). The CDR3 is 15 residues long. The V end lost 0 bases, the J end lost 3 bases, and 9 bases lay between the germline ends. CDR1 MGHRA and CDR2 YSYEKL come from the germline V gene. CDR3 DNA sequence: TGCGCCAGCAGCCAAGAGGGGCGGGACTACAATGAGCAGTTCTTC. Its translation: CASSQEGRDYNEQFF.

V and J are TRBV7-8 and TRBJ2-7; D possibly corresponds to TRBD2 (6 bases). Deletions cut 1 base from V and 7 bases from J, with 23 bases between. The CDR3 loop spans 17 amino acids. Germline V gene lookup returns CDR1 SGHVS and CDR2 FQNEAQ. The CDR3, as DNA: TGTGCCAGCAGCTTAGTTGGTTCGGTACAGCTAGCGAGGGAGCAGTACTTC. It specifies CASSLVGSVQLAREQYF.

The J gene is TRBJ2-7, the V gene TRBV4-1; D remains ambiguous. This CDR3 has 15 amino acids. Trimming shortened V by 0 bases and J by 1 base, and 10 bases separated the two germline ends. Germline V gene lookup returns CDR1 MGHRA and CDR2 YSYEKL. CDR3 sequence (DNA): TGCGCCAGCAGCCAAGACCCCCAGGTTTCCTACGAGCAGTACTTC. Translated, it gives CASSQDPQVSYEQYF.